The following is a T cell receptor beta chain sequence with its context. Its antigen is still unknown. The CDR3 has 16 amino acids. The germline V gene has CDR1 KGHSH and CDR2 LQKENI. V trimming: 0 bases; J trimming: 6 bases; junction bases outside the gene matches: 10. The sample originates from a study of monozygotic twins with cystic fibrosis. Study outcomes and limitations: J usage was most co-twin-similar in 8 of 16 pairs, V in 13. Unrelated CF individuals shared fewer identical clonotypes than monozygotic CF twins.

Measured with immunoSEQ multiplex PCR; TCRdb has only the in-frame clones, and not every one. The top ten clones hold 0.65% to 0.9% of a sample with roughly 13,000 clones, around 91% of them seen once. The receptor's source is a boy younger than 18 with cystic fibrosis. Sequencing was carried out using blood. This chain joins TRBV18 and TRBJ2-7; 8 bases fit TRBD2. CDR3 coding DNA: TGTGCCAGCTCACCACCAGTCTTCGGGGGGGTGGGCGAGCAGTACTTC. It translates to CASSPPVFGGVGEQYF.